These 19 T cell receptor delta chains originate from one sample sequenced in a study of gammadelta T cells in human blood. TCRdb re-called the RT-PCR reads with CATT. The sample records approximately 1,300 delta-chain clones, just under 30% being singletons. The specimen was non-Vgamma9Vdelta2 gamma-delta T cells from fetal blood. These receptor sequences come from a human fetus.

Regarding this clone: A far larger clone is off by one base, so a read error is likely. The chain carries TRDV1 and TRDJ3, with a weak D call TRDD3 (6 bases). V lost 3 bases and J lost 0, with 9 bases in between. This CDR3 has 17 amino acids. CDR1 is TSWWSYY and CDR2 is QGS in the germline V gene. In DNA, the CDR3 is TGTGCTCTTGGGGACCGGGGGAGCTCCTGGGACACCCGACAGATGTTTTTC. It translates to CALGDRGSSWDTRQMFF.

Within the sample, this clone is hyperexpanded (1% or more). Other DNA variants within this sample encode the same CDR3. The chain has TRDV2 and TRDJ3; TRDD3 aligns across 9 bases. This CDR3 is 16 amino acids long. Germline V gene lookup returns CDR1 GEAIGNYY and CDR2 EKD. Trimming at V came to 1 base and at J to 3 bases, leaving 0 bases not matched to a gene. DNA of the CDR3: TGTGCCTGTGACACTGGGGGATACTGGGACACCCGACAGATGTTTTTC. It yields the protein CACDTGGYWDTRQMFF.

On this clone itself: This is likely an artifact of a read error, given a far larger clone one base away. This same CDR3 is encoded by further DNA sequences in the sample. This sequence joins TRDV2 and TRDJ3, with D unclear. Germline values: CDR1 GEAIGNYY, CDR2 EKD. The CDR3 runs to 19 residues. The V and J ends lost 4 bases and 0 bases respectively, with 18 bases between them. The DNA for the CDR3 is TGTGCCTGTGAGGCAATCCTTGCCACCAGCTCCTGGGACACCCGACAGATGTTTTTC. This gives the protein CACEAILATSSWDTRQMFF.

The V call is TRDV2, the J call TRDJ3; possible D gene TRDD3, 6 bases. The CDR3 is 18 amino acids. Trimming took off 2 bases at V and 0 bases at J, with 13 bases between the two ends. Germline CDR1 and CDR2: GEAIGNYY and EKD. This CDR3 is CACDRLLGGSWDTRQMFF. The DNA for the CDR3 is TGTGCCTGTGACAGGTTACTGGGAGGCTCCTGGGACACCCGACAGATGTTTTTC.

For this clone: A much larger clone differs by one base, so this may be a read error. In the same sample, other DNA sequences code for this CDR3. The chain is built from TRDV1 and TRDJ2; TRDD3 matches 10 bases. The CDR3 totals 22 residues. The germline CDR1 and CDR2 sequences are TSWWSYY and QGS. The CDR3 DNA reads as TGTGCTCTTGGGGAAAGGAAGGTTCACCAGGTACTGGGGGATTCACTGACAGCGCAACTCTTCTTT. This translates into CALGERKVHQVLGDSLTAQLFF.

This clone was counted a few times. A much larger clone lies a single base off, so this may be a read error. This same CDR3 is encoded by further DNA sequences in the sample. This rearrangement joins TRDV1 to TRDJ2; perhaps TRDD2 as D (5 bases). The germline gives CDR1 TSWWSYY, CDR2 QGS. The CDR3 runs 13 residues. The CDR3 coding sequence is TGTGCTCTTGGAGAACTCCCTACGGCACAACTCTTCTTT. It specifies CALGELPTAQLFF.

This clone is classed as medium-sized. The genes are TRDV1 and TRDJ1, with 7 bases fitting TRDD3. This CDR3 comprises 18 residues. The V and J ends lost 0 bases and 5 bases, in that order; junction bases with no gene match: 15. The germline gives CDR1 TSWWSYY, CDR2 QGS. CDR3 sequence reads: CALGELLLGLPGGDKLIF. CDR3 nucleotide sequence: TGTGCTCTTGGGGAACTCCTACTGGGGCTACCGGGGGGTGATAAACTCATCTTT.

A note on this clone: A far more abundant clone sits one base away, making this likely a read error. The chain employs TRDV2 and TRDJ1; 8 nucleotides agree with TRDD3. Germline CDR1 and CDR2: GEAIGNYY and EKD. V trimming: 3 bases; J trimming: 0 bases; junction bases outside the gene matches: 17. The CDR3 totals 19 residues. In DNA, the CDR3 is TGTGCCTGTGACGGGGTTCCTAGGGGGATATGCTCGTACACCGATAAACTCATCTTT. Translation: CACDGVPRGICSYTDKLIF.

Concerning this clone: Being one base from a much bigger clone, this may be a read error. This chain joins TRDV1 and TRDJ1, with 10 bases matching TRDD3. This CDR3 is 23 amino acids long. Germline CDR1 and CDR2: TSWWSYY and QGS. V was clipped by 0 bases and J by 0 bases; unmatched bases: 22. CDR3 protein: CALGELYPGLYLGGYVHTDKLIF. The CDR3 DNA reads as TGTGCTCTTGGGGAACTATACCCTGGCCTTTACCTAGGGGGATACGTGCACACCGATAAACTCATCTTT.

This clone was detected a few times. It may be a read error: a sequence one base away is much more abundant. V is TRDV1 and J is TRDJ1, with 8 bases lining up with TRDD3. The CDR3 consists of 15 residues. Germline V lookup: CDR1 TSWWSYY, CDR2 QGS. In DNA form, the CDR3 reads TGTGCTCGTGGGGAACTACTGGGGGTTTGCGATAAACTCATCTTT. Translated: CARGELLGVCDKLIF.

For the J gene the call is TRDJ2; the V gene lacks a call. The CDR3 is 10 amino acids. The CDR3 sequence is CSALTAQLFF. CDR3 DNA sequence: TGTAGTGCTTTGACAGCACAACTCTTCTTT.

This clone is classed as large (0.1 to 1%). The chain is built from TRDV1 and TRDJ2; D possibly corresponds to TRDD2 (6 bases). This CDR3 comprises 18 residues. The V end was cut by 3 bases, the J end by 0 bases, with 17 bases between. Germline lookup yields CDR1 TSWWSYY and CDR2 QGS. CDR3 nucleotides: TGTGCTCTTGGGGACAGGGCCTTCCCTCCCGCTTTGACAGCACAACTCTTCTTT. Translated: CALGDRAFPPALTAQLFF.

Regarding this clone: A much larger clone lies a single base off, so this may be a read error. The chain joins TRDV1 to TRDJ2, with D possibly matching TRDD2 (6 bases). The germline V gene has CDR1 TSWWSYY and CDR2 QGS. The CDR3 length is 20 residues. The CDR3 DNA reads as TGTGCTCTTGGGCCACCATCACCTTCCCGCCGAAGGGCTTTGACAACACAACTCTTCTTT. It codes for CALGPPSPSRRRALTTQLFF.

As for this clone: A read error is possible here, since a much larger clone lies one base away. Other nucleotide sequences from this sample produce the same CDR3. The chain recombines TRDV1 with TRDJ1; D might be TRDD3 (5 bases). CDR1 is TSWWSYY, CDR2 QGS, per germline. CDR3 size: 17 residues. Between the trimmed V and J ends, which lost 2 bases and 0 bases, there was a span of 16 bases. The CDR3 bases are TGTGCTCTTGGGGAATTGGGGTTACGGCCATACACCGATAAACTCATCTTT. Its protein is CALGELGLRPYTDKLIF.

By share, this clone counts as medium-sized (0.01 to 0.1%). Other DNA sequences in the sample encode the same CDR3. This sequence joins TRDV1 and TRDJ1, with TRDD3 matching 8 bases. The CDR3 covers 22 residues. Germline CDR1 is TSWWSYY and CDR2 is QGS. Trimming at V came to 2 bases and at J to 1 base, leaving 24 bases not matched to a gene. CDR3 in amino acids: CALGEFFHTTYWGSGITDKLIF. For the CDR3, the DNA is TGTGCTCTTGGGGAATTCTTTCATACCACTTACTGGGGGTCGGGGATCACCGATAAACTCATCTTT.

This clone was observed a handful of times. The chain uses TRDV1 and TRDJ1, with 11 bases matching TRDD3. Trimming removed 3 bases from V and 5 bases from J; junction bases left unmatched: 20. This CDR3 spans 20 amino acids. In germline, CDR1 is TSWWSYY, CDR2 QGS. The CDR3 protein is CALGDIPSYWGISVGDKLIF. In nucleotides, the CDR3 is TGTGCTCTTGGGGATATCCCTTCCTACTGGGGGATATCGGTCGGAGATAAACTCATCTTT.

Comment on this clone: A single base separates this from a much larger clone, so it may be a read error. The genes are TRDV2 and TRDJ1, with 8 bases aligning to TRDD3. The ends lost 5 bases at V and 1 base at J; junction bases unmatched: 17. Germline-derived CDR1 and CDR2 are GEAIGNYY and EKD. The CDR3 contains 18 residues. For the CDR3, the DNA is TGTGCCTGTGTCCCCGATGGTACTGGGGATACTGGCACCGATAAACTCATCTTT. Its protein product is CACVPDGTGDTGTDKLIF.

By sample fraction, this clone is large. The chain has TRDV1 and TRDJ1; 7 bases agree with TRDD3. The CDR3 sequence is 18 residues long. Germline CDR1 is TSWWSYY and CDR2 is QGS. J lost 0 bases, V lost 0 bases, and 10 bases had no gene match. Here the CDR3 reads CALGELYVGYSYTDKLIF. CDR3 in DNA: TGTGCTCTTGGGGAACTCTACGTGGGATACTCCTACACCGATAAACTCATCTTT.

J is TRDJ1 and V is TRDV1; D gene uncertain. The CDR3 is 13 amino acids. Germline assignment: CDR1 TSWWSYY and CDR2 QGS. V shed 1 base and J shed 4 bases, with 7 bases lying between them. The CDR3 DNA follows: TGTGCTCTTGGGGAACCCCCCCACGATAAACTCATCTTT. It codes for CALGEPPHDKLIF.